This entry lists 3 T cell receptor beta chains sequenced from one sample in a study of blood T cells in healthy people across ages. A sample-barcoded 5' primer and a J-beta primer mix were used in a second PCR of roughly 7 to 11 cycles. TCRdb recomputed calls from the 5' RACE reads with MiXCR, one row per CDR3 protein. The table includes 1 million to 1.2 million distinct CDR3 sequences, approximately 38% detected once. Material: blood. The source of these receptors is a man younger than 35 in good health.

This clonotype was found a few times. The V call is TRBV23-1, the J call TRBJ2-1; D possibly corresponds to TRBD1 (6 bases). TRBV23-1 is annotated as an ORF whose role is uncertain. The CDR3 consists of 17 residues. Between the trimmed V and J ends, which lost 4 bases and 0 bases, there was a span of 16 bases. The CDR3 DNA follows: TGCGCCAGCAGTCCTAAGAGACAGGACCCCTCCTACAATGAGCAGTTCTTC. Its protein product is CASSPKRQDPSYNEQFF.

The rearrangement links TRBV4-3 to TRBJ2-7, with D possibly being TRBD1 or TRBD2 (5 bases each). Trimming removed 0 bases from V and 6 bases from J, with 21 bases in between. The germline gives CDR1 LGHNA, CDR2 YSLEER. The CDR3 length is 17 residues. CDR3: CASSQDTLGTPFGEQYF. DNA for the CDR3: TGCGCCAGCAGCCAAGATACCCTAGGGACCCCATTTGGCGAGCAGTACTTC.

This clonotype was counted a single time. This sequence joins TRBV7-9 and TRBJ1-2; D unresolved. The CDR3 contains 12 residues. V lost 10 bases and J 2 bases, leaving 11 bases between the germline ends. Germline CDR1 SEHNR, CDR2 FQNEAQ (reference sequence). CDR3 amino acids: CAIEASNYGYTF. As DNA, the CDR3 is TGTGCCATCGAAGCTTCGAACTATGGCTACACCTTC.